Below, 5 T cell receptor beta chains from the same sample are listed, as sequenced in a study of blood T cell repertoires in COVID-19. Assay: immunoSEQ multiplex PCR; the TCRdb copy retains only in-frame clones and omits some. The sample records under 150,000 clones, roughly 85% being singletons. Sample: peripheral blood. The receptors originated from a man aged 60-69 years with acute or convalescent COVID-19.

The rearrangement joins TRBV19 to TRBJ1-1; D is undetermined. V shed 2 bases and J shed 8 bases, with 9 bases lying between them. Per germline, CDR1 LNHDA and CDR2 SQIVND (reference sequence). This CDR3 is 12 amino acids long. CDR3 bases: TGTGCCAGTAGTATAACCGGGAGGGAAGCTTTCTTT. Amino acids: CASSITGREAFF.

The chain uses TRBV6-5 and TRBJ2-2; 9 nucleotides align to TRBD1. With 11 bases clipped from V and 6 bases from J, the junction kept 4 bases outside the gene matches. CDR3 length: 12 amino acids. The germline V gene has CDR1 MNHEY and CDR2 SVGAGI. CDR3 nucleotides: TGTGCCGCCTGGGACAGGGCCGGGGAGCTGTTTTTT. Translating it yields CAAWDRAGELFF.

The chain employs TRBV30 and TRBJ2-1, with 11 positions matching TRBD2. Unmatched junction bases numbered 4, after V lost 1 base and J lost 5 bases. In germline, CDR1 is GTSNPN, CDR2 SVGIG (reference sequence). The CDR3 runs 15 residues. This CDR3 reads CAWSGGTSGHNEQFF. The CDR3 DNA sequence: TGTGCCTGGAGTGGCGGGACTAGCGGCCACAATGAGCAGTTCTTC.

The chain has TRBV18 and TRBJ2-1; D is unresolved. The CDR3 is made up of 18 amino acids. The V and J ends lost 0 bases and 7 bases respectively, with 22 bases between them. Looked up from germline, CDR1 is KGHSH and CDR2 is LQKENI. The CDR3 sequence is CASSPPSAQVPRGNEQFF. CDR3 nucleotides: TGTGCCAGCTCACCACCGAGTGCTCAGGTCCCCCGTGGAAATGAGCAGTTCTTC.

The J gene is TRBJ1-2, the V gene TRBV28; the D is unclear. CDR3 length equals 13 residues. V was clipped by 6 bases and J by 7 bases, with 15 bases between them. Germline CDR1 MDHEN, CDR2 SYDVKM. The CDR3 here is CASSGGGERGYTF. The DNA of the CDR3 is TGTGCCAGCAGCGGAGGAGGAGAACGTGGCTACACCTTC.